Listed below are T cell receptor beta chains from one sample, sequenced in a study of T cells after yellow fever vaccination. In TCRdb, the 5' RACE reads were re-called with MiXCR into one record per CDR3 protein. The sample has 500,000 to 650,000 distinct CDR3 sequences; approximately 13% are singletons. The source material was PBMCs, sampled on the day of the yellow fever booster vaccination. The source is a man younger than 40 who received the YFV17D yellow fever vaccine. CDR3s include the opening cysteine and the closing phenylalanine or tryptophan. The order of the fields is V gene, J gene, clone size, D gene, CDR3 DNA, CDR3 protein. A D gene is named only where the DNA matches it firmly. Only part of the rows carry a size: once, few, many, or a class if the clone is expanded.

v_gene: TRBV20-1
j_gene: TRBJ2-3
abundance: .
d_gene: .
CDR3nt: TGCAGTGCTAGGTTTGGGGGCACAGATACGCAGTATTTT
CDR3aa: CSARFGGTDTQYF

v_gene: TRBV12-3/TRBV12-4
j_gene: TRBJ2-3
abundance: few
d_gene: TRBD1
CDR3nt: TGTGCCAGCAGTTTCGACAGGGTGGGCGCAGATACGCAGTATTTT
CDR3aa: CASSFDRVGADTQYF

v_gene: TRBV12-3/TRBV12-4
j_gene: TRBJ2-3
abundance: many
d_gene: .
CDR3nt: TGTGCCAGCAGTACCACGGGCGGTACGCAGTATTTT
CDR3aa: CASSTTGGTQYF

v_gene: TRBV10-3
j_gene: TRBJ2-7
abundance: medium-sized
d_gene: .
CDR3nt: TGTGCCATCAGTTACACCGACGGGGACTACGAGCAGTACTTC
CDR3aa: CAISYTDGDYEQYF

v_gene: TRBV20-1
j_gene: TRBJ2-1
abundance: .
d_gene: .
CDR3nt: TGCAGTGCTAGAGTTGCGGGTGGAGTGCGGAGCTCCTACAATGAGCAGTTCTTC
CDR3aa: CSARVAGGVRSSYNEQFF

v_gene: TRBV5-6
j_gene: TRBJ2-4
abundance: few
d_gene: .
CDR3nt: TGTGCCAGCAGCTTGGGGTTGATTGACATTCAGTACTTC
CDR3aa: CASSLGLIDIQYF

v_gene: TRBV7-2
j_gene: TRBJ1-5
abundance: .
d_gene: .
CDR3nt: TGTGCCAGCAGCTTAGCCTATAGCAATCAGCCCCAGCATTTT
CDR3aa: CASSLAYSNQPQHF

v_gene: TRBV19
j_gene: TRBJ2-2
abundance: few
d_gene: .
CDR3nt: TGTGCCAGTATCGCGGTAACAGTAGGGGACACCGGGGAGCTGTTTTTT
CDR3aa: CASIAVTVGDTGELFF

v_gene: TRBV7-2
j_gene: TRBJ2-3
abundance: .
d_gene: TRBD1
CDR3nt: TGTGCCAGCAGTATTACGACAGGGACAGATACGCAGTATTTT
CDR3aa: CASSITTGTDTQYF

v_gene: TRBV15
j_gene: TRBJ2-1
abundance: .
d_gene: TRBD1
CDR3nt: TGTGCCGCCAGCAGGGCCCCGACAGGGGGAAGGAATGAGCAGTTCTTC
CDR3aa: CAASRAPTGGRNEQFF

v_gene: TRBV15
j_gene: TRBJ2-5
abundance: few
d_gene: .
CDR3nt: TGTGCCACCAGCGAAGGGACGGAGACCCAGTACTTC
CDR3aa: CATSEGTETQYF

v_gene: TRBV29-1
j_gene: TRBJ2-5
abundance: .
d_gene: .
CDR3nt: TGCAGCGTTGAACGTGGTGCGGGGGAGACCCAGTACTTC
CDR3aa: CSVERGAGETQYF

v_gene: TRBV19
j_gene: TRBJ2-3
abundance: .
d_gene: .
CDR3nt: TGTGCCAGTAGTATTGGGCAGGGCACAGATACGCAGTATTTT
CDR3aa: CASSIGQGTDTQYF

v_gene: TRBV20-1
j_gene: TRBJ2-5
abundance: few
d_gene: .
CDR3nt: TGCAGTGCTAGCGGGAGACGCCTCCAAGAGACCCAGTACTTC
CDR3aa: CSASGRRLQETQYF

v_gene: TRBV2
j_gene: TRBJ1-5
abundance: few
d_gene: .
CDR3nt: TGTGCCAGCAGTGAAGCCGGGATTAAGCAGCCCCAGCATTTT
CDR3aa: CASSEAGIKQPQHF

v_gene: TRBV12-5
j_gene: TRBJ2-1
abundance: few
d_gene: TRBD1
CDR3nt: TGTGCTAGTGGTCAAGGGACAGGGTCAAATGAGCAGTTCTTC
CDR3aa: CASGQGTGSNEQFF

v_gene: TRBV6-5
j_gene: TRBJ2-7
abundance: few
d_gene: TRBD2
CDR3nt: TGTGCCAGCAGTTCTCTCCCGGGAGGGCCTTACGAGCAGTACTTC
CDR3aa: CASSSLPGGPYEQYF

v_gene: TRBV7-8
j_gene: TRBJ2-3
abundance: .
d_gene: TRBD2
CDR3nt: TGTGCCAGCAGCCCAACTCTGGGACTAGCGGACTTC
CDR3aa: CASSPTLGLADF

v_gene: TRBV6-5
j_gene: TRBJ2-7
abundance: .
d_gene: TRBD2
CDR3nt: TGTGCCAGCAGTTCGGGGACTAGCGGGAACGGGTACGAGCAGTACTTC
CDR3aa: CASSSGTSGNGYEQYF

v_gene: TRBV7-3
j_gene: TRBJ2-1
abundance: few
d_gene: TRBD1
CDR3nt: TGTGCCAGCAGCTTAAATGGACAGGGGGCAATCTACAATGAGCAGTTCTTC
CDR3aa: CASSLNGQGAIYNEQFF

v_gene: TRBV7-2
j_gene: TRBJ1-2
abundance: .
d_gene: .
CDR3nt: TGTGCCAGCAGCGGACATGGGGACATCTATGGCTACACCTTC
CDR3aa: CASSGHGDIYGYTF

v_gene: TRBV15
j_gene: TRBJ2-7
abundance: .
d_gene: TRBD1
CDR3nt: TGTGCCACCAGCAGAGACCCCCCCCGAAGGGGACAGGGTTTCGAGCAGTACTTC
CDR3aa: CATSRDPPRRGQGFEQYF

v_gene: TRBV6-2/TRBV6-3
j_gene: TRBJ2-7
abundance: .
d_gene: .
CDR3nt: TGTGCCAGCAGTTACTCGAGCAGGGCCCACTACGAGCAGTACTTC
CDR3aa: CASSYSSRAHYEQYF

v_gene: TRBV20-1
j_gene: TRBJ2-1
abundance: .
d_gene: TRBD2
CDR3nt: TGCAGTGCCAAGTACACCTCGACGACAGGAACATTAGGAGTCCTAGCGGGAGGAAATGAGCAGTTCTTC
CDR3aa: CSAKYTSTTGTLGVLAGGNEQFF

v_gene: TRBV5-1
j_gene: TRBJ2-2
abundance: many
d_gene: .
CDR3nt: TGCGCCAGCAGGAGGGCGGTCGCCGGGGAGCTGTTTTTT
CDR3aa: CASRRAVAGELFF

v_gene: TRBV27
j_gene: TRBJ2-7
abundance: .
d_gene: TRBD1
CDR3nt: TGTGCCAGCAGTCTTAAACTGGGACAGGGGTTTTACTACGAGCAGTACTTC
CDR3aa: CASSLKLGQGFYYEQYF

v_gene: TRBV6-5
j_gene: TRBJ2-1
abundance: many
d_gene: .
CDR3nt: TGTGCCAGCGGGAGCTCCTACAATGAGCAGTTCTTC
CDR3aa: CASGSSYNEQFF

v_gene: TRBV20-1
j_gene: TRBJ2-1
abundance: .
d_gene: TRBD2
CDR3nt: TGCAGTGCTAGTGGGACTAGCGGAGTACTTACTGAGCAGTTCTTC
CDR3aa: CSASGTSGVLTEQFF

v_gene: TRBV6-1
j_gene: TRBJ2-7
abundance: few
d_gene: TRBD2
CDR3nt: TGTGCCAGCAGCGATTTAACTAGCGGGCGCTCCTACGAGCAGTACTTC
CDR3aa: CASSDLTSGRSYEQYF

v_gene: TRBV20-1
j_gene: TRBJ2-1
abundance: .
d_gene: .
CDR3nt: TGCAGTGCCCCGCCAGGTATGAGGAATGAGCAGTTCTTC
CDR3aa: CSAPPGMRNEQFF

v_gene: TRBV5-5
j_gene: TRBJ1-1
abundance: few
d_gene: .
CDR3nt: TGTGCCAGCAGCTTGGGCTACCAGGGCAACACTGAAGCTTTCTTT
CDR3aa: CASSLGYQGNTEAFF

v_gene: TRBV19
j_gene: TRBJ2-7
abundance: .
d_gene: .
CDR3nt: TGTGCCAGTACCGCAGAACGACGCGGGGGCCAGCAGTACTTC
CDR3aa: CASTAERRGGQQYF

v_gene: TRBV29-1
j_gene: TRBJ1-1
abundance: few
d_gene: .
CDR3nt: TGCAGCGGGAGGTTGTACACTGAAGCTTTCTTT
CDR3aa: CSGRLYTEAFF

v_gene: TRBV10-3
j_gene: TRBJ1-1
abundance: .
d_gene: TRBD1
CDR3nt: TGTGCCATCCGCAACAGCGGACAGGCGAACACTGAAGCTTTCTTT
CDR3aa: CAIRNSGQANTEAFF

v_gene: TRBV5-1
j_gene: TRBJ2-3
abundance: few
d_gene: .
CDR3nt: TGCGCCAGCAGCGAAACTAGGCCCGCAGATACGCAGTATTTT
CDR3aa: CASSETRPADTQYF

v_gene: TRBV20-1
j_gene: TRBJ2-7
abundance: few
d_gene: .
CDR3nt: TGCAGTGCTAGGGCCGAGCATTACGAGCAGTACTTC
CDR3aa: CSARAEHYEQYF

v_gene: TRBV20-1
j_gene: TRBJ2-5
abundance: .
d_gene: .
CDR3nt: TGCAGTGCTAGAGACGCGGGACAGCCCTCGGAGACCCAGTACTTC
CDR3aa: CSARDAGQPSETQYF

v_gene: TRBV29-1
j_gene: TRBJ1-2
abundance: once
d_gene: .
CDR3nt: TGCAGCGTTGTGGGGGAGAAGCGCTACACCTTC
CDR3aa: CSVVGEKRYTF

v_gene: TRBV12-3/TRBV12-4
j_gene: TRBJ1-1
abundance: .
d_gene: TRBD1
CDR3nt: TGTGCCAGCACCCGGGCAGGGGGCATGGATACTGAAGCTTTCTTT
CDR3aa: CASTRAGGMDTEAFF

v_gene: TRBV3-1
j_gene: TRBJ2-7
abundance: many
d_gene: TRBD2
CDR3nt: TGTGCCAGCAAAAAGACTAGCGGACCTCACGAGCAGTACTTC
CDR3aa: CASKKTSGPHEQYF

v_gene: TRBV4-3
j_gene: TRBJ2-7
abundance: .
d_gene: TRBD2
CDR3nt: TGCGCCAGCAGCCAAGATTGGGCTAGCGGGTTGACTCCCTACGAGCAGTACTTC
CDR3aa: CASSQDWASGLTPYEQYF

v_gene: TRBV4-3
j_gene: TRBJ2-1
abundance: few
d_gene: .
CDR3nt: TGCGCCAGCAGCCAACAACCGGACCTTCGTTCGCATGAGCAGTTCTTC
CDR3aa: CASSQQPDLRSHEQFF

v_gene: TRBV27
j_gene: TRBJ2-2
abundance: .
d_gene: TRBD2
CDR3nt: TGTGCCAGCAGTTTATCGAAAGCGGGAGCCGGGGAGCTGTTTTTT
CDR3aa: CASSLSKAGAGELFF

v_gene: TRBV19
j_gene: TRBJ2-3
abundance: few
d_gene: .
CDR3nt: TGTGCCAGTAGTACGACGGCCTCAGATACGCAGTATTTT
CDR3aa: CASSTTASDTQYF

v_gene: TRBV12-3/TRBV12-4
j_gene: TRBJ2-5
abundance: .
d_gene: TRBD1
CDR3nt: TGTGCCAGCAGTGTCCACAGGGGTTTCCAAGAGACCCAGTACTTC
CDR3aa: CASSVHRGFQETQYF

v_gene: TRBV11-1
j_gene: TRBJ1-4
abundance: .
d_gene: .
CDR3nt: TGTGCCAGCAGTCCATCCGGGACGGCCCGGGCAACTAATGAAAAACTGTTTTTT
CDR3aa: CASSPSGTARATNEKLFF

v_gene: TRBV5-5
j_gene: TRBJ2-1
abundance: many
d_gene: TRBD2
CDR3nt: TGTGCCAGCAGCTTGGTAGCGGGAGCTTACAATGAGCAGTTCTTC
CDR3aa: CASSLVAGAYNEQFF

v_gene: TRBV3-1
j_gene: TRBJ2-7
abundance: .
d_gene: .
CDR3nt: TGTGCCAGCAGCCAACCCATGACCCCCGACGAGCAGTACTTC
CDR3aa: CASSQPMTPDEQYF

v_gene: TRBV9
j_gene: TRBJ2-1
abundance: few
d_gene: .
CDR3nt: TGTGCCAGCCATAACCCGGGACCCCTAGGGAATGAGCAGTTCTTC
CDR3aa: CASHNPGPLGNEQFF

v_gene: TRBV5-1
j_gene: TRBJ2-2
abundance: few
d_gene: .
CDR3nt: TGCGCCAGCAGCTTGGAGAGATCCTTGAACACCGGGGAGCTGTTTTTT
CDR3aa: CASSLERSLNTGELFF

v_gene: TRBV7-2
j_gene: TRBJ1-6
abundance: .
d_gene: .
CDR3nt: TGTGCCAGCAGCTTAGGTGCCGCGCTCTCACCCCTCCACTTT
CDR3aa: CASSLGAALSPLHF

v_gene: TRBV20-1
j_gene: TRBJ2-7
abundance: .
d_gene: .
CDR3nt: TGCAGTGCTAGCGGGAGTACCGACGAGCAGTACTTC
CDR3aa: CSASGSTDEQYF

v_gene: TRBV20-1
j_gene: TRBJ2-5
abundance: .
d_gene: TRBD1
CDR3nt: TGCAGCTCCCAAACAGGGGCGGGTGGTGAGACCCAGTACTTC
CDR3aa: CSSQTGAGGETQYF